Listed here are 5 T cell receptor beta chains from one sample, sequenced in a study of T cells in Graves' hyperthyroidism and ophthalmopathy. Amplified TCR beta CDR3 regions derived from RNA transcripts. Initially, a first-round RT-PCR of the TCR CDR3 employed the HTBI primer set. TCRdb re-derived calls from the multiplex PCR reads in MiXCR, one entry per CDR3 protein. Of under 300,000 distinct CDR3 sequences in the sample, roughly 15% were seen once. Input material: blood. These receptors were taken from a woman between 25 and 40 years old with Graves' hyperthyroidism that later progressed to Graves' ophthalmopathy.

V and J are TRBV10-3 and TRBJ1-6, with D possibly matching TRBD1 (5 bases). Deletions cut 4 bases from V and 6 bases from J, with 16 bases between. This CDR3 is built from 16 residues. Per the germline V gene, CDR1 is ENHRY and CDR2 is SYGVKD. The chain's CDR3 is CAISGSLGDSNSPLHF. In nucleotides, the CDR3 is TGTGCCATCAGTGGGTCTTTGGGAGACAGTAATTCACCCCTCCACTTT.

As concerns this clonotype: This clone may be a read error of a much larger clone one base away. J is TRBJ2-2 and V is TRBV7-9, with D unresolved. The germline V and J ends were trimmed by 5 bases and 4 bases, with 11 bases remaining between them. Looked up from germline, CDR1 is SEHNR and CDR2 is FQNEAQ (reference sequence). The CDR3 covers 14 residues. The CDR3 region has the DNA TGTGCCAGCAGCCTTGTAGGGCCCACCGGGGAGCTGTTTTTT. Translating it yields CASSLVGPTGELFF.

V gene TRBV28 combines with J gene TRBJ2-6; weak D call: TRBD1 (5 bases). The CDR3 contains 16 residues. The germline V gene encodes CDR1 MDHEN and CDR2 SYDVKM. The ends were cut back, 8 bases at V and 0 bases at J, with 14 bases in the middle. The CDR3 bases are TGTGCCAGCTCGCCAGGGTCCCTCTCTGGGGCCAACGTCCTGACTTTC. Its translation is CASSPGSLSGANVLTF.

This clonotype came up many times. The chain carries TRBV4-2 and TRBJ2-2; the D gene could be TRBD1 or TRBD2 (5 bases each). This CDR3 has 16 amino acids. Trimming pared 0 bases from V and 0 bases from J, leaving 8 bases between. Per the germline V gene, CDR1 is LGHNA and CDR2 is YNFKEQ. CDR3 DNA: TGTGCCAGCAGCCAAGATCGGGGCCCGAACACCGGGGAGCTGTTTTTT. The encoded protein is CASSQDRGPNTGELFF.

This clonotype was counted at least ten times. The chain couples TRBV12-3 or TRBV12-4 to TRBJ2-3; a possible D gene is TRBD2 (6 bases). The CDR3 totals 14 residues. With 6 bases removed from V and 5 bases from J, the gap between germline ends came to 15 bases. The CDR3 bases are TGTGCCAGCAGACTAGCACTAAGAGGAGATACGCAGTATTTT. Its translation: CASRLALRGDTQYF.